These 9 T cell receptor beta chains originate from one sample sequenced in a study of blood T cell repertoires in COVID-19. Libraries were prepared by immunoSEQ multiplex PCR; TCRdb keeps only in-frame clonotypes and omits some of them. The profile shows about 130,000 clones, about 80% of them singletons. What was sequenced was peripheral blood. The source of these receptors is a man aged 60 to 75 with acute or convalescent COVID-19.

This clone was detected only once. The chain has TRBV2 and TRBJ1-4, with D maybe TRBD1 (6 bases). Germline CDR1 reads SNHLY; CDR2 reads FYNNEI. The CDR3 has 15 amino acids. V was cut by 8 bases and J by 8 bases, with 21 bases left in between. CDR3 region: CASSRTDRILEKLFF. The CDR3 bases are TGTGCCAGCTCCAGGACAGACCGAATCTTGGAAAAACTGTTTTTT.

The chain couples TRBV2 to TRBJ2-1; a weak D match, TRBD1 (6 bases). V shed 3 bases and J shed 4 bases, with 7 bases lying between them. CDR3 length equals 13 residues. Germline V CDR1 and CDR2: SNHLY, FYNNEI. CDR3 sequence (DNA): TGTGCCAGCAGTGAGGACAGTTACAATGAGCAGTTCTTC. Translated: CASSEDSYNEQFF. Supplemented by reference TRBV2 and TRBJ2-1, the full variable domain reads EPEVTQTPSHQVTQMGQEVILRCVPISNHLYFYWYRQILGQKVEFLVSFYNNEISEKSEIFDDQFSVERPDGSNFTLKIRSTKLEDSAMYFCASSEDSYNEQFFGPGTRLTVL.

CDR3 amino acids: CASSEGRGLNTEAFF. The CDR3 DNA reads TGTGCCAGCAGTGAAGGAAGGGGGTTGAACACTGAAGCTTTCTTT. V gene TRBV6-1 combines with J gene TRBJ1-1; maybe TRBD1 (6 bases). CDR3 length: 15 residues. The V end was cut by 1 base, the J end by 0 bases, with 9 bases between. Germline CDR1 reads MNHNS; CDR2 reads SASEGT.

V is TRBV5-1 and J is TRBJ1-6, with TRBD1 as a possible D gene (6 bases). The CDR3 sequence is 17 residues long. V was cut by 0 bases and J by 2 bases, with 12 bases left in between. Germline V gene data show CDR1 as SGHRS and CDR2 as YFSETQ. The CDR3 sequence: CASSLEGGRAYNSPLHF. CDR3 sequence (DNA): TGCGCCAGCAGCTTGGAAGGGGGAAGGGCCTATAATTCACCCCTCCACTTT.

This clone was detected only once. The V gene is TRBV2, the J gene TRBJ1-5; 8 nucleotides line up with TRBD1. Per the germline V gene, CDR1 is SNHLY and CDR2 is FYNNEI. Trimming took 7 bases from V and 5 from J; bases not matched to a gene: 7. The CDR3 spans 14 residues. CDR3 region: CASTIQGGHQPQHF. CDR3 sequence (DNA): TGTGCCAGCACCATACAGGGGGGCCATCAGCCCCAGCATTTT.

The rearrangement links TRBV6-5 to TRBJ2-1; D may be TRBD1 (6 bases). CDR1 is MNHEY, CDR2 SVGAGI, per germline. CDR3 length equals 12 residues. Trimming left V 6 bases short and J 8 bases short, with 11 bases between. The DNA for the CDR3 is TGTGCCAGCAGCCTAGGGGGTGATGAGCAGTTCTTC. It yields the protein CASSLGGDEQFF.

The chain uses TRBV20-1 and TRBJ2-7, with 8 bases matching TRBD2. This CDR3 has 15 amino acids. The V gene's germline CDR1 is DFQATT and CDR2 SNEGSKA (reference sequence). V dropped 3 bases and J dropped 0; count of bases not matched to a gene: 7. The CDR3 bases are TGCAGTGCTAGTGGGGTAGCGGGGACCTCCTACGAGCAGTACTTC. Translated: CSASGVAGTSYEQYF.

This clone showed up just once. The rearrangement links TRBV3-1 (or the pseudogene TRBV3-2) to TRBJ1-2; D remains unclear. Germline loops: CDR1 LGHDT, CDR2 YNNKEL (reference sequence). This CDR3 comprises 14 residues. V lost 2 bases and J 0 bases, leaving 7 bases between the germline ends. The CDR3 nucleotides read TGTGCCAGCAGCCAATTATACTCTAACTATGGCTACACCTTC. Protein: CASSQLYSNYGYTF.

The chain carries TRBV3-1 (or the pseudogene TRBV3-2) and TRBJ2-2; TRBD2 matches at 13 bases. The CDR3 runs to 16 residues. Germline CDR1 is LGHDT and CDR2 is YNNKEL (reference sequence). Unmatched junction bases numbered 4, after V lost 3 bases and J lost 6 bases. The DNA of the CDR3 is TGTGCCAGCAGCCAGGGACTAGCGGGACGGCCCGGGGAGCTGTTTTTT. Residues: CASSQGLAGRPGELFF.